These 7 T cell receptor beta chains share one sample of origin, sequenced in a study of early T cells in non-severe SARS-CoV-2 infection. One entry per CDR3 protein results from TCRdb running MiXCR on the 5' RACE reads. The top ten hold roughly 5.2% of the sample, which has about 46,000 distinct CDR3 sequences, 5.4% seen once. Sequencing used whole blood, obtained at baseline. The origin of the receptors is an adult who was a healthcare worker with PCR-confirmed SARS-CoV-2 infection or an uninfected control (not recorded which).

The genes are TRBV9 and TRBJ2-3; 8 nucleotides match TRBD2. CDR3 length equals 18 residues. From germline, CDR1 is SGDLS and CDR2 YYNGEE. The V and J ends lost 4 bases and 3 bases, in that order; junction bases with no gene match: 16. For the CDR3, the DNA is TGTGCCAGCAGCACACCGCGCACAAGACTAGCGAGTACAGATACGCAGTATTTT. This gives the protein CASSTPRTRLASTDTQYF.

The gene calls are TRBV28 and TRBJ2-7; 8 bases align to TRBD1. Germline CDR1 and CDR2: MDHEN and SYDVKM. J was trimmed by 5 bases and V by 4 bases; bases with no gene match: 25. This CDR3 is built from 20 residues. CDR3 region: CASSSRYKASTQDRVHEQYF. For the CDR3, the DNA is TGTGCCAGCAGTTCCCGATATAAGGCATCCACCCAGGACAGGGTACACGAGCAGTACTTC.

There are many counts of this clonotype. The V call is TRBV6-4, the J call TRBJ2-3, with 12 nucleotides matching TRBD2. The junction had 3 bases not matched to a gene; V was cut back by 4 bases and J by 4 bases. This CDR3 has 15 residues. Per the germline V gene, CDR1 is MRHNA and CDR2 is SNTAGT. CDR3 amino acids: CASSALAGGPDTQYF. CDR3 bases: TGTGCCAGCAGTGCGCTAGCGGGAGGGCCAGATACGCAGTATTTT.

This clonotype was seen many times. Sequence at one end of the junction differs from germline and may be a read error. The V call is TRBV20-1, the J call TRBJ2-7; D might be TRBD1 or TRBD2, each matching 5 bases. The CDR3 length is 9 residues. Germline V gives CDR1 DFQATT, CDR2 SNEGSKA (reference sequence). The CDR3 nucleotides are TGCAGTGCTGGGGCTGGAGGTAGCTTC. Protein sequence: CSAGAGGSF.

This clonotype was recorded at least ten times. The rearrangement joins TRBV4-1 to TRBJ1-3; D is unresolved. Trimming left V 0 bases short and J 2 bases short, with 5 bases between. The CDR3 totals 14 residues. CDR1 and CDR2 from the germline V gene are MGHRA and YSYEKL. The CDR3 region is CASSQESPGNTIYF. As DNA, the CDR3 is TGCGCCAGCAGCCAAGAGAGCCCTGGAAACACCATATATTTT.

There are many counts of this clonotype. CDR3 DNA sequence: TGTGCCAGCACCTCATTATGGGAGGACTATAGCAATCAGCCCCAGCATTTT. Protein: CASTSLWEDYSNQPQHF. This chain connects TRBV6-2 or TRBV6-3 to TRBJ1-5, with D unresolved. Germline V gene data show CDR1 as MNHEY and CDR2 as SVGEGT. The ends were cut back, 7 bases at V and 0 bases at J, with 19 bases in the middle. The CDR3 sequence is 17 residues long.

As for this clonotype: This may be a read error: a much more frequent sequence differs by one nucleotide. V gene TRBV12-3 or TRBV12-4 combines with J gene TRBJ1-3; D not resolved. This CDR3 is built from 13 residues. The ends were cut back, 6 bases at V and 0 bases at J, with 6 bases in the middle. The CDR3 loop reads CASSQSSGNTIYF. CDR3 in DNA: TGTGCCAGCAGCCAGAGCTCTGGAAACACCATATATTTT.